This T cell receptor (beta chain) is from a study of blood T cell repertoires in COVID-19. Study information: COVID-19 samples collected from the United States, Italy and Spain covered acute and convalescent phases. PBMCs, B-cell-depleted T cells, or T cells were the source of the cDNA or gDNA that made up the material.

This CDR3 has 16 residues. V lost 5 bases and J lost 0; bases outside the gene matches: 4. Germline V lookup: CDR1 LNHDA, CDR2 SQIVND (reference sequence). In the original processing: Nucleated cell number was recorded as an estimate derived from reference gene primer amplification. Libraries were prepared by immunoSEQ multiplex PCR; TCRdb keeps only in-frame clonotypes and omits some of them. V and J calls plus clone size are reproduced from that table; the DNA served to infer D and trimming. The sample has some 230,000 clones, 70% to 90% seen once; the top ten hold around 3%. The origin of this receptor is a man aged 45-65 years who had recovered from COVID-19. The genes are TRBV19 and TRBJ1-1, with 12 bases that match TRBD1. The sequencing sample was made of peripheral blood. CDR3 nucleotide sequence: TGTGCCAGTAGTCCCGGGACAGGGGGCATGAACACTGAAGCTTTCTTT. Encoded protein: CASSPGTGGMNTEAFF.